This entry is about one TCR beta chain. Its antigen has not been determined. Base qualities were left out, and no much larger clone turns up one base away. The donors were healthy, HIV-negative adults who had no recently reported acute infections or vaccinations. All donors were Caucasian adults living in Nashville, Tennessee, USA. CD4+ T cells were enriched through magnetic negative selection, after which naive cells were positively selected on CD45RA and the remaining negative fraction served as the memory subset. After blood collection by leukapheresis, PBMCs were isolated using Ficoll-Histopaque density gradient centrifugation and then cryopreserved in the vapor phase of liquid nitrogen. Analytical flow cytometry was used to check the purity and quantity of each magnetically sorted T cell population. Each sorted fraction had its genomic DNA isolated and then quantified by UV absorbance on a Nanodrop 2000c.

From the cysteine through the phenylalanine, the CDR3 covers 14 amino acids. The kept DNA is CDR3 alone, 42 bases in frame from the first base. Reading the germline V gene (reference sequence) gives CDR1 SGHNT and CDR2 YYREEE. Trimming costs V 0 bases and J 0 bases, and their ends lie 6 bases apart. These data belong to a study of shared clonotypes between healthy human individuals (dated by TCRdb to 2019 to 2021). Study-level background: A couple of women and a few men aged 18 to 49 years were included in the cohort. For each donor, CD4 naive and CD4 memory were each given three plates, CD8 naive was given two plates, and CD8 memory was given one plate. Each donor's leukapheresis produced roughly between roughly 0.94 and 9.5 billion PBMCs. Libraries were prepared and TCR repertoires were sequenced by different laboratories using diverse techniques, in order to increase sequencing depth and limit assay-specific biases. The study deeply sequenced blood TCR repertoires of 5 or 6 healthy adults to estimate repertoire size and the extent of clonotype sharing between individuals.

Using the deep immunoSEQ assay, TCR CDR3 regions were amplified from genomic DNA by multiplex PCR. Genomic DNA extracted from each cell subset was distributed evenly over all wells of several immunoSEQ 96-well plates, and each plate served as one replicate. For sorted subsets, each replicate PCR was loaded with roughly 0.2 ug genomic DNA, equivalent to 30,000 to 35,000 T cell genomes. The purified libraries were quantified using a Qubit 3.0 fluorometer, sized with a Bioanalyzer 2100, and then quantified again using the KAPA Library Quantification kit. A separate single-read 150-cycle Illumina NextSeq 550 flow cell was used to sequence each immunoSEQ 96-well plate. Regarding the original processing steps: The immunoSEQ output contained only junctional sequences without quality scores, so filtering could not match that applied to full-length reads. Sequences were annotated with PyIR, a Python wrapper for IgBLAST v1.9, using IMGT germline references to assign V/J genes and CDR3. Reads with weak V/J assignments (E-value above 1e-6), missing CDR3, stop codons, out-of-frame junctions, or ambiguous translated residues were removed. V3J clonotypes were defined by identical inferred V gene, J gene, and CDR3 amino acid sequence. Percentage overlap between repertoires was computed as shared unique clonotypes divided by the size of the smaller repertoire. Richness of each repertoire was evaluated using RTK rarefaction, the Chao1 estimator, and Recon v2.1 estimates of unobserved clonotypes. For all TCRbeta clonotypes obtained by the gDNA method from a handful of donors, generation probabilities were computed with OLGA. What TCRdb holds here is the immuneACCESS table cut down to in-frame rearrangements. Part of the clones is not present; checked against another copy, under half of the missing clones reflect an unresolved V gene, and the others are unexplained. Clonal size and the V and J genes are those of that table, whereas D and trimming came from the DNA. The sample records 850,000 to 1,200,000 clones, 70% to 80% of which are singletons. The ten largest clones add up to around 1.4% of the sample.

The paper as a whole reports these results and caveats: Pairwise subsampling indicated that sequencing depth was expected to affect the degree of clonotype sharing among donors. Sampling was restricted to blood, and TCR repertoires in tissue are likely to differ from TCR repertoires in blood. Higher generation probabilities were observed for clonotypes shared by all four sorted-subset donors than for non-shared clonotypes. Across a few donors, roughly 5.4% of naive CD4, roughly 3.8% of naive CD8, 2% to 2.5% of memory CD4, and approximately 0.4% of memory CD8 clonotypes were shared. Even with the large sequencing depth, rarefaction of the sorted-subset datasets indicated that sequencing was incomplete. Because the study included only a small number of donors, the genetic and exposure-history diversity represented was limited. Naive subsets generally had larger estimated clonotype richness than memory subsets did.

This receptor was identified in a man aged 18-30 years in good health. The material sequenced was memory CD4+ T cells sorted from blood. Per the publication, the cell subset or site label means: CD45RA-negative fraction. The rearrangement combines TRBV5-4 with TRBJ1-2, with no reliable assignment of the D segment. The DNA sequence is TGTGCCAGCAGCTTGGCGGGTACTAACTATGGCTACACCTTC. Its coded protein is CASSLAGTNYGYTF.